The clone carrying this TCR beta chain was observed a few times. Its antigen remains unknown. The TCR beta libraries were generated through quantitative 5'-RACE incorporating molecular barcodes. MiXCR, applied by TCRdb to the 5' RACE reads, yields one record per CDR3 protein. This sample has 200,000 to 300,000 distinct CDR3 sequences, with more than 20% found just once. The sample originates from a study of CD8 T cells in ankylosing spondylitis. Points from the study as a whole: Relatively scarce in peripheral blood, disease-linked clones were CD8+. There was a TCR beta motif, made of eight highly homologous variants, that appeared characteristic of ankylosing spondylitis blood. Reportedly, significant enrichment of disease-linked clones occurred in matched ankylosing spondylitis synovial fluid.

CDR1 and CDR2 (germline): ENHRY, SYGVKD. This CDR3 has 14 amino acids. Trimming removed 2 bases at V and 1 base at J, with 7 bases between. Sequencing was performed on blood, either unsorted or a sorted T cell fraction (not recorded which). The genes are TRBV10-3 and TRBJ2-3; D is unclear. This clonotype was sampled from a male donor with ankylosing spondylitis or in good health (not recorded which). The CDR3 coding sequence is TGTGCCATCAGTGAGCCGCCAGGCACAGATACGCAGTATTTT. It encodes CAISEPPGTDTQYF.